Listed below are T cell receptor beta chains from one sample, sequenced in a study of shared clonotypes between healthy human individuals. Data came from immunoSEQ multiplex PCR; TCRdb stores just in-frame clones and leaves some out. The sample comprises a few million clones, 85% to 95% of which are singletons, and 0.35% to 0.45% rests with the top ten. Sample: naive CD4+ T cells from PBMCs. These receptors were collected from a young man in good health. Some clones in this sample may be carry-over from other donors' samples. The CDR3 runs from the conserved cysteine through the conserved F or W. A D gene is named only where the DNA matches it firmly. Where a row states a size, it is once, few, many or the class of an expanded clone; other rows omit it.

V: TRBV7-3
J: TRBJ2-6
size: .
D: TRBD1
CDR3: CASSSHRGLGANVLTF
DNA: TGTGCCAGCAGTTCTCACAGGGGGCTTGGGGCCAACGTCCTGACTTTC

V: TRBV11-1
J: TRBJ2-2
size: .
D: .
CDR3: CASSLVRATGELFF
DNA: TGTGCCAGCAGCTTAGTCAGGGCAACCGGGGAGCTGTTTTTT

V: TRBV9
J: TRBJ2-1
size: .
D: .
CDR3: CASSVGGGLNYNEQFF
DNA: TGTGCCAGCAGCGTAGGCGGGGGCCTCAACTACAATGAGCAGTTCTTC

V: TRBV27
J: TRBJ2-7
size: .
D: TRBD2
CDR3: CASSARTSRVPYEQYF
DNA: TGTGCCAGCAGTGCCCGGACTAGCAGGGTCCCCTACGAGCAGTACTTC

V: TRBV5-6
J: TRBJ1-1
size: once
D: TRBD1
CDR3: CASSTGQGLGTEAFF
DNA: TGTGCCAGCAGCACGGGACAGGGGTTAGGCACTGAAGCTTTCTTT

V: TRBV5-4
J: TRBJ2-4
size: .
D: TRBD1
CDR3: CASSRGQGAKNIQYF
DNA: TGTGCCAGCAGCCGGGGACAGGGGGCCAAAAACATTCAGTACTTC

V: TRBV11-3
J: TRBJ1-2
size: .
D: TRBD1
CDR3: CASSPFAGGSGYTF
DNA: TGTGCCAGCAGCCCTTTTGCAGGGGGTAGCGGCTACACCTTC

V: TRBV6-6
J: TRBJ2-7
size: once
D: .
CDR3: CASSYSTDTSSYEQYF
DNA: TGTGCCAGCAGTTACTCGACAGATACCTCCTCCTACGAGCAGTACTTC

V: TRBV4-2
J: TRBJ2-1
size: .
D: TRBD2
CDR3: CASSQLGLAGENEQFF
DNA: TGTGCCAGCAGCCAATTGGGACTAGCGGGAGAGAACGAGCAGTTCTTC

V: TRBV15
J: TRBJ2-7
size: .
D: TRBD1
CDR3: CATSGKDRGSYEQYF
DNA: TGTGCCACCAGCGGGAAGGACAGGGGGTCCTACGAGCAGTACTTC

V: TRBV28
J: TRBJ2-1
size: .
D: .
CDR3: CASGLIGGNEQFF
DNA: TGTGCCAGCGGGTTGATTGGGGGAAATGAGCAGTTCTTC

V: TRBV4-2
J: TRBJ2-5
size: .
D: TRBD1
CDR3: CASSQDGTGTKETQYF
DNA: TGTGCCAGCAGCCAAGATGGGACAGGTACTAAAGAGACCCAGTACTTC

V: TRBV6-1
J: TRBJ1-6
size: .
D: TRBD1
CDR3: CASSDRGSYNSPLHF
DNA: TGTGCCAGCAGCGACAGGGGGTCGTATAATTCACCCCTCCACTTT

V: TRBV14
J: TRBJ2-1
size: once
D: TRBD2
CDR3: CASSPPTGRARYNEQFF
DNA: TGTGCCAGCAGCCCACCAACCGGGAGGGCCCGGTACAATGAGCAGTTCTTC

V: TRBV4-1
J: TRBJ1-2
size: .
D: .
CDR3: CASSQPLKGGYGYTF
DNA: TGCGCCAGCAGCCAGCCCCTTAAAGGGGGCTATGGCTACACCTTC

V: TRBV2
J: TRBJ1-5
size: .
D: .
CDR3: CASRIQGGGNQPQHF
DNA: TGTGCCAGCAGGATTCAGGGAGGGGGCAATCAGCCCCAGCATTTT

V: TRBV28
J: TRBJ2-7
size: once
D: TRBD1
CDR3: CASSGTGSRYEQYF
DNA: TGTGCCAGCAGTGGGACAGGCTCACGATACGAGCAGTACTTC

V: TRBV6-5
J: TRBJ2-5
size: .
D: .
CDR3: CASSYQPGARETQYF
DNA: TGTGCCAGCTCTTATCAGCCGGGAGCCCGAGAGACCCAGTACTTC

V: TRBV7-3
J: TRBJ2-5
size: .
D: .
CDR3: CASSLAREETQYF
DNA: TGTGCCAGCAGCTTAGCCAGGGAAGAGACCCAGTACTTC

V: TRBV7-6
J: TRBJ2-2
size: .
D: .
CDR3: CASSLASGYTGELFF
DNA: TGTGCCAGCAGCTTAGCTAGCGGTTACACCGGGGAGCTGTTTTTT

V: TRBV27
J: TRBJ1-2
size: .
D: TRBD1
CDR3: CASSSTPQGQEGGYTF
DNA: TGTGCCAGCAGTTCAACTCCCCAAGGACAGGAAGGTGGCTACACCTTC

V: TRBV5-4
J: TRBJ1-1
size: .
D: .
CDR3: CASSPPYRETEAFF
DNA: TGTGCCAGCAGCCCCCCCTACAGGGAAACTGAAGCTTTCTTT

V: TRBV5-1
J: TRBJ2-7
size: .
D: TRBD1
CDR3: CASSSFDRGLNEQYF
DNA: TGCGCCAGCAGCTCGTTCGACAGGGGGCTCAACGAGCAGTACTTC

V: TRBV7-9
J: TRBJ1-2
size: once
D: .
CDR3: CASSLEGLYGYTF
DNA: TGTGCCAGCAGCTTAGAAGGTCTCTATGGCTACACCTTC

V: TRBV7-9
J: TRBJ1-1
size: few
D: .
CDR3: CASSPHGREGTEAFF
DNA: TGTGCCAGCAGCCCACATGGGAGGGAGGGCACTGAAGCTTTCTTT

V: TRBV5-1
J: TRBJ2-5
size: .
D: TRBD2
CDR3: CASSPTSGSGETQYF
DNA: TGCGCCAGCAGCCCCACTAGCGGGAGTGGGGAGACCCAGTACTTC

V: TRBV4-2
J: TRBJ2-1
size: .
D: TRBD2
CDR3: CASSPPWGGRDEQFF
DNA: TGTGCCAGCAGCCCCCCCTGGGGCGGGAGAGATGAGCAGTTCTTC

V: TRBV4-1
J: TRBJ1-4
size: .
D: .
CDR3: CASRLIGITNEKLFF
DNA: TGCGCCAGCAGACTAATAGGGATAACTAATGAAAAACTGTTTTTT

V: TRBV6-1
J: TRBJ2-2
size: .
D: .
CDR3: CASSEYGLRTGELFF
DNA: TGTGCCAGCAGTGAATACGGACTCAGAACCGGGGAGCTGTTTTTT

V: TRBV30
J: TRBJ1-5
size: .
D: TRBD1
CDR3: CAWTLAGGGQPQHF
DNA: TGTGCCTGGACGCTGGCAGGGGGAGGTCAGCCCCAGCATTTT

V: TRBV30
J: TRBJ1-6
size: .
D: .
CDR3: CASRWDNSPLHF
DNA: TGTGCCTCGCGGTGGGATAATTCACCCCTCCACTTT

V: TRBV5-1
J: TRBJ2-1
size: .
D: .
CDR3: CASSLNGGGDNEQFF
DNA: TGCGCCAGCAGCCTTAATGGGGGCGGGGACAATGAGCAGTTCTTC

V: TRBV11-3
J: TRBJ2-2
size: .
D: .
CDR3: CASSDRPGWGLGELFF
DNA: TGTGCCAGCAGCGATCGACCAGGGTGGGGACTCGGGGAGCTGTTTTTT

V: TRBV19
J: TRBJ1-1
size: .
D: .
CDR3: CASSIDNLSNTEAFF
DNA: TGTGCCAGTAGTATAGATAACCTTTCAAACACTGAAGCTTTCTTT

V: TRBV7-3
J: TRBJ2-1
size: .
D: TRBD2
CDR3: CASSYLAGASYNEQFF
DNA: TGTGCCAGCAGTTACTTAGCGGGAGCTTCCTACAATGAGCAGTTCTTC

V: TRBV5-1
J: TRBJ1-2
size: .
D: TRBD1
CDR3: CASSPRTGTGGYTF
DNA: TGCGCCAGCAGCCCTAGGACAGGGACAGGAGGCTACACCTTC

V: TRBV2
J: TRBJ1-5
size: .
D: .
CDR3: CASSGTGGYQPQHF
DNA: TGTGCCAGCAGCGGGACCGGCGGGTACCAGCCCCAGCATTTT